These 25 T cell receptor beta chains share one sample of origin, sequenced in a study of T cells after yellow fever vaccination (dated by TCRdb to between 2018 and 2021). The intended sense of this specimen's treatment or condition label: live attenuated yellow fever vaccine strain. To prepare the library, 5' RACE was applied. TCRdb shows the sequencer as Illumina NovaSeq 6000. TCRdb reprocessed the public reads (quality trimming at Q25 with fastp, clone calling with MiXCR) and kept in-frame beta chains. Each entry is one CDR3 protein sequence, shown with its most common DNA and genes. For this sample the table gives about 120,000 distinct CDR3 sequences, of which about 8.2% were detected only once. The biggest ten clones account for roughly 40% of the sample. Sequencing was performed on CD8+ T cells sorted from PBMCs, taken on the day of the yellow fever booster vaccination. These receptors were obtained from a man younger than 35 who received the YFV17D yellow fever vaccine.

This clonotype was detected only a few times. V gene TRBV6-2 or TRBV6-3 combines with J gene TRBJ1-5; 7 bases line up with TRBD1. There are 16 residues in the CDR3. The junction had 12 bases not matched to a gene; V was cut back by 7 bases and J by 3 bases. Per germline, CDR1 MNHEY and CDR2 SVGEGT. This CDR3 is CASTSPQDRTNQPQHF. The DNA of the CDR3 is TGTGCCAGCACCTCACCTCAGGACAGGACCAATCAGCCCCAGCATTTT.

This clonotype was counted a single time. This may be a read error, as it is one base from a much larger clone. This chain links TRBV6-1 with TRBJ2-3; 9 nucleotides align to TRBD1. CDR1 MNHNS and CDR2 SASEGT come from the germline V gene. CDR3 length: 16 amino acids. The CDR3 DNA follows: TGTGCCAGCAGTGAAACCCCGGGACAGGGCACAGTTACGCAGTATTTT. Translated: CASSETPGQGTVTQYF.

This clonotype has a handful of counts. The rearrangement joins TRBV11-3 to TRBJ2-2, with 8 nucleotides matching TRBD2. The trim removed 5 bases at V and 3 bases at J, leaving 14 bases unmatched. The V gene's germline CDR1 is SGHNT and CDR2 YENEEA. The CDR3 covers 18 residues. The CDR3 region is CASSPSPSGGLHTGELFF. CDR3 DNA sequence: TGTGCCAGCAGCCCCTCCCCAAGCGGGGGACTACACACCGGGGAGCTGTTTTTT. The full variable domain, its missing parts supplied by reference TRBV11-3 and TRBJ2-2, is EAGVVQSPRYKIIEKKQPVAFWCNPISGHNTLYWYLQNLGQGPELLIRYENEEAVDDSQLPKDRFSAERLKGVDSTLKIQPAELGDSAVYLCASSPSPSGGLHTGELFFGEGSRLTVL.

Many counts were recorded for this clonotype. The chain recombines TRBV7-2 with TRBJ2-5; no reliable D call. This CDR3 spans 14 amino acids. The ends were cut back, 0 bases at V and 4 bases at J, with 9 bases in the middle. The germline gives CDR1 SGHTA, CDR2 FQGNSA. The CDR3 region is CASSLARIGETQYF. The CDR3 DNA sequence: TGTGCCAGCAGCTTAGCGCGAATTGGAGAGACCCAGTACTTC.

This sequence joins TRBV5-5 and TRBJ2-3, with 8 bases fitting TRBD2. V lost 1 base to trimming and J lost 0 bases; unmatched junction nucleotides: 7. Germline CDR1 SGHKS, CDR2 YYEKEE (reference sequence). This CDR3 contains 17 residues. In DNA, the CDR3 is TGTGCCAGCAGCTTGCAAGCGGGGGCTGTGAGCACAGATACGCAGTATTTT. As protein: CASSLQAGAVSTDTQYF.

The sample holds a few counts of this clonotype. This chain uses TRBV6-5 with TRBJ1-2, with D hard to call. The CDR3 spans 14 residues. The V gene's germline CDR1 is MNHEY and CDR2 SVGAGI. The germline V and J ends were trimmed by 0 bases and 6 bases, with 11 bases remaining between them. The DNA for the CDR3 is TGTGCCAGCAGTTACTCTATCCAGGATAATGGCTACACCTTC. Protein: CASSYSIQDNGYTF.

A few counts support this clonotype. The rearrangement joins TRBV20-1 to TRBJ2-7, with 7 bases aligning to TRBD2. Germline-derived CDR1 and CDR2 are DFQATT and SNEGSKA (reference sequence). V lost 0 bases, J lost 0 bases, and 8 bases stayed unmatched. The CDR3 sequence is 16 residues long. CDR3 DNA: TGCAGTGCTAGAGAACCCCTAGCGGCTTACTCCTACGAGCAGTACTTC. Its translation is CSAREPLAAYSYEQYF.

This clonotype has a handful of counts. This chain uses TRBV6-5 with TRBJ1-2; D is unclear. CDR3 size: 15 residues. The V gene lost 0 bases and the J gene lost 4 bases, with 12 bases spanning the gap. Germline-derived CDR1 and CDR2 are MNHEY and SVGAGI. The CDR3 here is CASSYSREIGYGYTF. CDR3 nucleotide sequence: TGTGCCAGCAGTTACTCTCGGGAGATCGGCTATGGCTACACCTTC.

By share of the sample, this clonotype is medium-sized. The V gene is TRBV6-2 or TRBV6-3, the J gene TRBJ2-7; 9 bases map to TRBD1. Trimming removed 6 bases from V and 2 bases from J; junction bases left unmatched: 8. Germline V gene lookup returns CDR1 MNHEY and CDR2 SVGEGT. The CDR3 contains 15 residues. This CDR3 reads CASSLGQGPTYEQYV. In DNA form, the CDR3 reads TGTGCCAGCAGCCTCGGACAGGGGCCAACCTACGAGCAGTACGTC.

This clonotype was seen only a few times. The chain employs TRBV5-1 and TRBJ2-1; D call uncertain. This CDR3 is 15 amino acids long. Germline V lookup: CDR1 SGHRS, CDR2 YFSETQ. V shed 5 bases and J shed 0 bases, with 12 bases lying between them. CDR3 amino acids: CASRALSHSYNEQFF. DNA of the CDR3: TGCGCCAGCAGGGCTTTAAGCCACTCCTACAATGAGCAGTTCTTC.

The table lists this clonotype with a few counts. The rearrangement joins TRBV4-1 to TRBJ2-3; D is perhaps TRBD1 (6 bases). V shed 4 bases and J shed 2 bases, with 19 bases lying between them. The length of the CDR3 is 17 residues. In germline, CDR1 is MGHRA, CDR2 YSYEKL. The CDR3 here is CASSLGHRVGFTDTQYF. The DNA for the CDR3 is TGCGCCAGCAGCCTAGGGCACAGGGTGGGGTTCACAGATACGCAGTATTTT.

The chain recombines TRBV7-9 with TRBJ2-7; no definite D call. V was pared by 5 bases and J by 6 bases, with 14 bases between. This CDR3 comprises 13 residues. CDR1 is SEHNR, CDR2 FQNEAQ, per germline (reference sequence). The CDR3 loop is CASSVGVKGEQYV. CDR3 nucleotides: TGTGCCAGCAGCGTAGGAGTTAAGGGCGAGCAGTACGTC.

This clonotype has more than one count but fewer than ten. This chain joins TRBV7-2 and TRBJ2-5; D unresolved. This CDR3 region has 14 residues. The germline V gene has CDR1 SGHTA and CDR2 FQGNSA. The V and J ends lost 6 bases and 4 bases respectively, with 15 bases between them. The CDR3 loop is CASSSVVWGETQYF. In DNA, the CDR3 is TGTGCCAGCAGTTCAGTAGTCTGGGGAGAGACCCAGTACTTC.

At least ten counts were recorded for this clonotype. V and J are TRBV20-1 and TRBJ2-1, with D tentatively TRBD1 (6 bases). From germline, CDR1 is DFQATT and CDR2 SNEGSKA (reference sequence). This CDR3 has 13 residues. Trimming removed 0 bases at V and 6 bases at J, with 9 bases between. CDR3 DNA: TGCAGTGCTAGAGATCAGGGGCGCAATGAGCAGTTCTTC. This gives the protein CSARDQGRNEQFF.

As regards this clonotype: Mismatch with germline at one junction end may stem from a read error. This rearrangement joins TRBV29-1 to TRBJ1-1; 9 bases are a match to TRBD1. The germline V gene has CDR1 SQVTM and CDR2 ANQGSEA. This CDR3 spans 11 amino acids. The CDR3 DNA sequence: TGCAGCGTTGAGGGACAGGGCCTCCCACTCTTT. The encoded protein is CSVEGQGLPLF.

This clonotype was seen ten or more times. V and J are TRBV20-1 and TRBJ1-2; D is perhaps TRBD1 (5 bases). The germline CDR1 and CDR2 sequences are DFQATT and SNEGSKA (reference sequence). Trimming cost V 3 bases and J 8 bases, with 16 bases left between them. The CDR3 runs 13 residues. For the CDR3, the DNA is TGCAGTGCTAGTAGCGGGGCAGGCGGCGGCTACACCTTC. This sequence encodes CSASSGAGGGYTF.

This clonotype was found a few times. The CDR3 region is CATSRVRDWANYGYTF. The CDR3 DNA reads as TGTGCCACCAGCAGAGTGAGGGACTGGGCTAACTATGGCTACACCTTC. This chain joins TRBV15 and TRBJ1-2; weak D call: TRBD1 (5 bases). Trimming pared 1 base from V and 0 bases from J, leaving 12 bases between. The length of the CDR3 is 16 residues. Germline lookup yields CDR1 LNHNV and CDR2 YYDKDF (reference sequence).

This clonotype was detected only a few times. The V and J genes are TRBV4-1 and TRBJ2-2; D may be TRBD2 (5 bases). The CDR3 runs to 16 residues. CDR1 is MGHRA and CDR2 is YSYEKL in the germline V gene. Deletions cut 4 bases from V and 0 bases from J, with 12 bases between. CDR3 loop: CASSPGVYANTGELFF. The CDR3 DNA sequence: TGCGCCAGCAGCCCCGGGGTATACGCGAACACCGGGGAGCTGTTTTTT.

This chain links TRBV4-3 with TRBJ2-2, with D possibly being TRBD2 (5 bases). Trimming stripped 2 bases from V and 6 bases from J, with 7 bases between. The CDR3 spans 13 residues. Germline CDR1 and CDR2: LGHNA and YSLEER. The chain's CDR3 is CASSQLAAGELFF. Here the CDR3 DNA reads TGCGCCAGCAGCCAACTAGCAGCCGGGGAGCTGTTTTTT.

This clonotype was counted between two and nine times. The V gene is TRBV18, the J gene TRBJ2-1, with D perhaps TRBD2 (7 bases). This CDR3 has 16 amino acids. Germline V gives CDR1 KGHSH, CDR2 LQKENI. Trimming cost V 0 bases and J 2 bases, with 11 bases left between them. CDR3 in DNA: TGTGCCAGCTCACCACCGGAGGGGGGGGCCTACAATGAGCAGTTCTTC. Translated, it gives CASSPPEGGAYNEQFF.

This clonotype was seen only a few times. The V and J genes are TRBV4-1 and TRBJ2-2; 9 bases are shared with TRBD1. Germline-derived CDR1 and CDR2 are MGHRA and YSYEKL. The ends lost 4 bases at V and 6 bases at J; junction bases unmatched: 12. This CDR3 spans 17 amino acids. CDR3 nucleotides: TGCGCCAGCAGCCCTCGCGTCGGGACAGGGTCTTCCGGGGAGCTGTTTTTT. Its translation: CASSPRVGTGSSGELFF.

This clonotype was found a few times. The chain recombines TRBV11-3 with TRBJ2-1; D perhaps matches TRBD2 (6 bases). V shed 5 bases and J shed 4 bases, with 12 bases lying between them. The CDR3 runs to 14 residues. CDR1 is SGHNT and CDR2 is YENEEA in the germline V gene. The CDR3 bases are TGTGCCAGCAGCCCCTATGGGGGGTACAATGAGCAGTTCTTC. It yields the protein CASSPYGGYNEQFF.

This clonotype was picked up many times. This rearrangement joins TRBV12-3 or TRBV12-4 to TRBJ1-5; D uncertain. There are 15 residues in the CDR3. V was clipped by 2 bases and J by 0 bases, with 8 bases between them. CDR3 amino acids: CASSLMQGSNQPQHF. For the CDR3, the DNA is TGTGCCAGCAGTTTAATGCAAGGTAGCAATCAGCCCCAGCATTTT.

The chain links TRBV6-1 to TRBJ2-3; the match to TRBD2 covers 8 bases. In germline, CDR1 is MNHNS, CDR2 SASEGT. The CDR3 length is 17 residues. Trimming at V came to 2 bases and at J to 1 base, leaving 8 bases not matched to a gene. The CDR3 nucleotides read TGTGCCAGCAGTGAATCTTCCGCGGGGGGAGGCACAGATACGCAGTATTTT. It is translated as CASSESSAGGGTDTQYF.

The chain combines TRBV12-3 or TRBV12-4 with TRBJ2-1; 10 nucleotides agree with TRBD2. CDR3 length: 16 residues. The trim removed 6 bases at V and 2 bases at J, leaving 7 bases unmatched. As DNA, the CDR3 is TGTGCCAGCAGCCCATTAACTAGCGGGGCCTACAATGAGCAGTTCTTC. This codes for CASSPLTSGAYNEQFF.